A single sample is the source of the 11 T cell receptor beta chains below, sequenced in a study of patients with pleural tuberculosis. TCRdb fed the reads into MiXCR, producing one record per CDR3 protein. The sample contains 45,000 to 60,000 distinct CDR3 sequences, approximately 7.5% of which appear only once. The receptors were sampled from a human donor with pleural tuberculosis.

The chain recombines TRBV5-6 with TRBJ2-7, with D unclear. Trimming removed 4 bases from V and 6 bases from J, with 11 bases in between. Germline-derived CDR1 and CDR2 are SGHDT and YYEEEE. CDR3 length: 12 amino acids. CDR3 nucleotide sequence: TGTGCCAGCAGCCTCAGTCCTGGCGAGCAGTACTTC. It specifies CASSLSPGEQYF.

This clonotype was detected many times. This chain joins TRBV28 and TRBJ2-5; 12 positions agree with TRBD2. The CDR3 totals 15 residues. V shed 6 bases and J 5 bases; nucleotides not matched to a gene: 7. Per germline, CDR1 MDHEN and CDR2 SYDVKM. The chain's CDR3 is CASRNGLAGSETQYF. The CDR3 bases are TGTGCCAGCAGAAACGGACTAGCGGGATCTGAGACCCAGTACTTC.

This clonotype was counted ten times or more. The chain is built from TRBV20-1 and TRBJ2-5, with D unclear. V lost 1 base to trimming and J lost 4 bases, with 16 bases between them. CDR3 length: 15 amino acids. Germline CDR1 DFQATT, CDR2 SNEGSKA (reference sequence). CDR3 DNA: TGCAGTGCTAGAGGAGAGCTGGTTGGCGTAGAGACCCAGTACTTC. Translated: CSARGELVGVETQYF.

This clonotype is classed as medium-sized. J is TRBJ1-5 and V is TRBV11-2; no clear D gene. The CDR3 contains 13 residues. V lost 2 bases, J lost 5 bases, and 7 bases lay in between. In germline, CDR1 is SGHAT, CDR2 FQNNGV. CDR3 in amino acids: CASSLQKDQPQHF. For the CDR3, the DNA is TGTGCCAGCAGCTTACAGAAGGATCAGCCCCAGCATTTT.

This clonotype was seen many times. The gene calls are TRBV20-1 and TRBJ2-3, with 12 bases lining up with TRBD2. CDR1 is DFQATT, CDR2 SNEGSKA, per germline (reference sequence). V lost 6 bases to trimming and J lost 5 bases; unmatched junction nucleotides: 9. The CDR3 sequence is 15 residues long. CDR3 sequence reads: CSAQTSGSLVDTQYF. The DNA of the CDR3 is TGCAGTGCGCAGACTAGCGGGAGTCTCGTAGATACGCAGTATTTT.

This clonotype occurred many times. The genes are TRBV6-5 and TRBJ2-1; D is uncertain. Germline V gene lookup returns CDR1 MNHEY and CDR2 SVGAGI. With 0 bases removed from V and 7 bases from J, the gap between germline ends came to 7 bases. The CDR3 loop spans 13 amino acids. The CDR3 spells CASSYSQRNEQFF. The CDR3, as DNA: TGTGCCAGCAGTTACTCCCAGCGAAATGAGCAGTTCTTC.

This clonotype has at least ten counts. V usage is TRBV27 and J usage is TRBJ1-2, with 7 bases that match TRBD1. Germline V lookup: CDR1 MNHEY, CDR2 SMNVEV (reference sequence). The CDR3 runs to 15 residues. The junction had 5 bases not matched to a gene; V was cut back by 0 bases and J by 4 bases. The CDR3 loop reads CASSLSLQGGYGYTF. The CDR3 DNA is TGTGCCAGCAGTTTATCTCTCCAGGGGGGCTATGGCTACACCTTC.

Remarks on this clonotype: Since a much larger clone is just one base distant, this may be a read error. The rearrangement uses TRBV20-1 and TRBJ2-5; the D gene is possibly TRBD1 (5 bases). There are 13 residues in the CDR3. Germline V CDR1 and CDR2: DFQATT, SNEGSKA (reference sequence). Trimming shortened V by 2 bases and J by 5 bases, and 12 bases separated the two germline ends. The CDR3 DNA reads TGCAGTGCTAGACCCTCGGCAGGGGAGACCCAGTACTTC. Its translation: CSARPSAGETQYF.

This clonotype was detected only a few times. The V gene is TRBV20-1, the J gene TRBJ2-7; 9 nucleotides line up with TRBD1. Germline values: CDR1 DFQATT, CDR2 SNEGSKA (reference sequence). The ends lost 6 bases at V and 3 bases at J; junction bases unmatched: 9. This CDR3 comprises 14 residues. Here the CDR3 DNA reads TGCAGTGCCCCATCTCGACAGGGGGGCTACGAGCAGTACTTC. Translated: CSAPSRQGGYEQYF.

At least ten counts were recorded for this clonotype. The chain is built from TRBV28 and TRBJ1-1; 7 nucleotides match TRBD1. With V trimmed by 1 base and J by 4 bases, 3 bases remained unmatched. CDR1 and CDR2 from the germline V gene are MDHEN and SYDVKM. The CDR3 sequence is 14 residues long. The CDR3 coding sequence is TGTGCCAGCAGTTTATCGGGGACAGTCACTGAAGCTTTCTTT. This sequence encodes CASSLSGTVTEAFF.

This chain connects TRBV12-5 to TRBJ2-6; D is possibly TRBD2 (6 bases). This CDR3 is built from 16 residues. Trimming took off 5 bases at V and 0 bases at J, with 11 bases between the two ends. Germline CDR1 LGHNT, CDR2 FRNRAP. Written as DNA, the CDR3 is TGTGCTAGTGGTCCCGGGAGTTTCTCTGGGGCCAACGTCCTGACTTTC. Translated, it gives CASGPGSFSGANVLTF.